The 24 T cell receptor beta chains reported below all come from one sample, sequenced in a study of shared clonotypes between healthy human individuals. Clones were read by immunoSEQ multiplex PCR, and TCRdb kept only the in-frame ones, dropping some. This sample has approximately 1.4 million clones, with 95% to 99% found just once. Sequenced: naive CD4+ T cells sorted from blood. The sample's subset: CD45RA+ positively selected. Receptor source: a man aged 30 to 39 in good health.

The J gene is TRBJ2-5, the V gene TRBV14; 12 bases agree with TRBD2. Germline values: CDR1 SGHDN, CDR2 FVKESK. The CDR3 runs 15 residues. With 4 bases clipped from V and 5 bases from J, the junction kept 5 bases outside the gene matches. CDR3 bases: TGTGCCAGCAGCCCTCGGACTAGCGGGATGGAGACCCAGTACTTC. Protein: CASSPRTSGMETQYF.

The V call is TRBV7-9, the J call TRBJ2-3; unclear D gene. With 1 base removed from V and 9 bases from J, the gap between germline ends came to 11 bases. CDR1 is SEHNR, CDR2 FQNEAQ, per germline (reference sequence). This CDR3 is built from 13 residues. Written as DNA, the CDR3 is TGTGCCAGCAGCTTAGTGGGTAGTCAAACGCAGTATTTT. Its translation is CASSLVGSQTQYF.

The chain employs TRBV27 and TRBJ2-3; maybe TRBD2 (5 bases). V lost 8 bases, J lost 1 base, and 16 bases lay in between. Germline-derived CDR1 and CDR2 are MNHEY and SMNVEV (reference sequence). This CDR3 is built from 15 residues. This chain's CDR3 is CASSPGEQGTDTQYF. As DNA, the CDR3 is TGTGCCAGCTCCCCTGGGGAGCAGGGCACAGATACGCAGTATTTT.

The chain uses TRBV11-1 and TRBJ2-7, with 9 nucleotides matching TRBD2. CDR1 and CDR2 (germline): SGHAT, FQDESV (reference sequence). This CDR3 comprises 16 residues. V lost 1 base to trimming and J lost 1 base; unmatched junction nucleotides: 5. In DNA form, the CDR3 reads TGTGCCAGCAGCTTAGGGCTTAGCGGGAGTTCCTACGAGCAGTACTTC. This codes for CASSLGLSGSSYEQYF.

The rearrangement joins TRBV5-5 to TRBJ1-5; D ambiguous. V gave up 4 bases and J gave up 5 bases, with 16 bases separating them. The CDR3 sequence is 15 residues long. Germline CDR1 SGHKS, CDR2 YYEKEE (reference sequence). DNA of the CDR3: TGTGCCAGCAGCGCCCGTGGAGATCGGGATCAGCCCCAGCATTTT. Amino acids: CASSARGDRDQPQHF.

This clone came up once. This chain links TRBV6-1 with TRBJ2-5; 7 bases are a match to TRBD2. There are 14 residues in the CDR3. The J segment lost 7 bases and the V segment lost 4 bases, leaving 9 bases of the junction unmatched. CDR1 and CDR2 from the germline V gene are MNHNS and SASEGT. CDR3 nucleotides: TGTGCCAGCAGTGCCAGCGGGAACGGGGTGACCCAGTACTTC. Its protein is CASSASGNGVTQYF.

The V and J genes are TRBV30 and TRBJ2-3; 8 bases fit TRBD2. The germline V gene has CDR1 GTSNPN and CDR2 SVGIG (reference sequence). The CDR3 is made up of 17 amino acids. V trimming: 0 bases; J trimming: 3 bases; junction bases outside the gene matches: 11. CDR3 region: CAWSVGAFSGVTDTQYF. CDR3 nucleotide sequence: TGTGCCTGGAGTGTAGGGGCCTTTAGCGGGGTTACAGATACGCAGTATTTT.

This chain joins TRBV29-1 and TRBJ1-2; weak D call: TRBD1 (5 bases). Germline V gene sequence: CDR1 SQVTM, CDR2 ANQGSEA. The ends were cut back, 6 bases at V and 3 bases at J, with 11 bases in the middle. CDR3 length: 12 amino acids. The CDR3 DNA sequence: TGCAGCGTGATCAGGGTTTACTATGGCTACACCTTC. Protein sequence: CSVIRVYYGYTF.

The V and J genes are TRBV12-5 and TRBJ2-1; D call uncertain. The CDR3 sequence is 13 residues long. Trimming left V 3 bases short and J 4 bases short, with 7 bases between. CDR1 and CDR2 (germline): LGHNT, FRNRAP. The CDR3, as DNA: TGTGCTAGTGGTTTAACGGGTTACAATGAGCAGTTCTTC. It codes for CASGLTGYNEQFF.

This clone appeared once. V gene TRBV5-4 combines with J gene TRBJ2-1, with 9 bases matching TRBD2. This CDR3 region has 15 residues. Germline V gives CDR1 SGHNT, CDR2 YYREEE (reference sequence). Losses at the gene ends were 5 bases for V and 2 bases for J; bases not matched to a gene: 5. CDR3 protein: CASRIAGVTYNEQFF. CDR3 DNA: TGTGCCAGCAGAATAGCGGGAGTAACCTACAATGAGCAGTTCTTC. Full variable domain (missing parts from reference TRBV5-4 and TRBJ2-1): ETGVTQSPTHLIKTRGQQVTLRCSSQSGHNTVSWYQQALGQGPQFIFQYYREEENGRGNFPPRFSGLQFPNYSSELNVNALELDDSALYLCASRIAGVTYNEQFFGPGTRLTVL.

The rearrangement joins TRBV28 to TRBJ1-2, with a possible D match to TRBD1 (6 bases). The CDR3 is 13 amino acids. Germline loops: CDR1 MDHEN, CDR2 SYDVKM. Deletions cut 6 bases from V and 7 bases from J, with 15 bases between. In DNA, the CDR3 is TGTGCCAGCAGCCCACAGGGATTTGGTGGCTACACCTTC. Translated, it gives CASSPQGFGGYTF.

The chain recombines TRBV29-1 with TRBJ2-5, with TRBD1 identical over 9 bases. Germline V gene data show CDR1 as SQVTM and CDR2 as ANQGSEA. V shed 7 bases, J shed 4 bases, and the junction held 4 bases outside the gene matches. The CDR3 length is 12 residues. CDR3 amino acids: CSAKQGAETQYF. Here the CDR3 DNA reads TGCAGCGCCAAACAGGGGGCAGAGACCCAGTACTTC.

The V gene is TRBV27, the J gene TRBJ2-7; D not resolved. Trimming took off 5 bases at V and 3 bases at J, with 11 bases between the two ends. The CDR3 is 13 amino acids. Germline-derived CDR1 and CDR2 are MNHEY and SMNVEV (reference sequence). CDR3 loop: CASSQNRDYEQYF. The DNA of the CDR3 is TGTGCCAGCAGTCAGAACCGAGACTACGAGCAGTACTTC.

Regarding this clone: Other DNA sequences in the same sample also yield this CDR3. The chain is built from TRBV7-2 and TRBJ2-1; TRBD1 matches at 7 bases. The CDR3 loop spans 13 amino acids. The germline CDR1 and CDR2 sequences are SGHTA and FQGNSA. V gave up 2 bases and J gave up 9 bases; unmatched junction bases: 4. CDR3 region: CASSLRQGTEQFF. The CDR3 nucleotides are TGTGCCAGCAGCTTAAGACAGGGCACTGAGCAGTTCTTC.

This rearrangement joins TRBV7-3 to TRBJ2-7; D is perhaps TRBD2 (5 bases). V lost 5 bases to trimming and J lost 5 bases, with 16 bases between them. The CDR3 sequence is 14 residues long. CDR1 is SGHTA and CDR2 is FQGTGA in the germline V gene. The CDR3 sequence is CASSPRGGSDEQYF. In DNA form, the CDR3 reads TGTGCCAGCAGCCCACGCGGAGGCTCGGACGAGCAGTACTTC.

The chain joins TRBV6-6 to TRBJ1-2; 9 positions match TRBD1. Trimming at V came to 7 bases and at J to 7 bases, leaving 10 bases not matched to a gene. The V gene's germline CDR1 is MNHNY and CDR2 SVGAGI (reference sequence). This CDR3 is 14 amino acids long. CDR3 sequence: CASKPGDRVGGYTF. The CDR3 bases are TGTGCCAGCAAACCCGGGGACAGGGTTGGTGGCTACACCTTC.

The V call is TRBV2, the J call TRBJ2-2, with 11 nucleotides matching TRBD2. The CDR3 has 16 amino acids. V dropped 6 bases and J dropped 4; count of bases not matched to a gene: 7. Germline lookup yields CDR1 SNHLY and CDR2 FYNNEI. CDR3 sequence: CASSVPSGRSTGELFF. The CDR3 nucleotides read TGTGCCAGCAGCGTTCCTAGCGGGAGGAGCACCGGGGAGCTGTTTTTT.

The V and J genes are TRBV5-1 and TRBJ2-7; 9 bases align to TRBD2. Losses at the gene ends were 0 bases for V and 2 bases for J; bases not matched to a gene: 12. Germline values: CDR1 SGHRS, CDR2 YFSETQ. CDR3 size: 18 residues. The CDR3 reads CASSLVPFSGRTTYEQYF. CDR3 in DNA: TGCGCCAGCAGCTTGGTTCCATTTAGCGGGAGAACAACCTACGAGCAGTACTTC.

This clone has only one observation. The V gene is TRBV5-8, the J gene TRBJ2-7, with D possibly being TRBD1 or TRBD2 (5 bases each). The CDR3 totals 18 residues. V lost 3 bases and J 4 bases, leaving 26 bases between the germline ends. Germline loops: CDR1 SGHTS, CDR2 YDEGEE. The DNA of the CDR3 is TGTGCCAGCAGCTGGGGGTCTAGTTTTAACCTCCTACGATACGAGCAGTACTTC. It translates to CASSWGSSFNLLRYEQYF.

The chain links TRBV7-6 to TRBJ1-3; unclear D gene. The CDR3 sequence is 16 residues long. V was shortened by 0 bases and J by 0 bases, with 9 bases between the two germline ends. Germline assignment: CDR1 SGHVS and CDR2 FNYEAQ. CDR3 DNA sequence: TGTGCCAGCAGCTTAGCGCTTGGGAGCTCTGGAAACACCATATATTTT. Protein sequence: CASSLALGSSGNTIYF.

This rearrangement joins TRBV4-1 to TRBJ1-2; a possible D gene is TRBD1 (5 bases). In germline, CDR1 is MGHRA, CDR2 YSYEKL. The CDR3 extends over 14 amino acids. Trimming left V 3 bases short and J 4 bases short, with 12 bases between. Written as DNA, the CDR3 is TGCGCCAGCAGCCATCCAGGGTTAGGCTATGGCTACACCTTC. This encodes CASSHPGLGYGYTF.

The chain has TRBV6-1 and TRBJ2-7, with 10 positions matching TRBD2. The CDR3 runs to 14 residues. Germline-derived CDR1 and CDR2 are MNHNS and SASEGT. V was pared by 7 bases and J by 3 bases, with 6 bases of the junction left unmatched. The CDR3 coding sequence is TGTGCCAGCACCTCCGGGACTAGCGACTACGAGCAGTACTTC. Translated: CASTSGTSDYEQYF.

As DNA, the CDR3 is TGTGCCAGCAGTGAGACAGGGGGGAGCAATCAGCCCCAGCATTTT. It encodes CASSETGGSNQPQHF. The chain joins TRBV6-1 to TRBJ1-5, with 9 bases that match TRBD1. Trimming removed 3 bases from V and 1 base from J; junction bases left unmatched: 1. This CDR3 comprises 15 residues. From germline, CDR1 is MNHNS and CDR2 SASEGT.

The V and J genes are TRBV11-2 and TRBJ1-1, with D hard to call. The CDR3 runs 14 residues. Germline CDR1 is SGHAT and CDR2 is FQNNGV. Trimming pared 2 bases from V and 1 base from J, leaving 8 bases between. CDR3 protein: CASSLRWENTEAFF. CDR3 nucleotides: TGTGCCAGCAGCTTAAGGTGGGAGAACACTGAAGCTTTCTTT.